A single sample is the source of the 5 T cell receptor beta chains below, sequenced in a study of blood T cell repertoires in COVID-19. Clones were sequenced by immunoSEQ multiplex PCR, and TCRdb holds only the in-frame ones, with some missing. The data show some 97,000 clones, approximately 90% seen once. Sequencing input: peripheral blood. Receptors were obtained from a man in his 60s with acute or convalescent COVID-19.

The V and J genes are TRBV19 and TRBJ2-2, with TRBD2 matching 13 bases. V lost 3 bases and J lost 8; bases outside the gene matches: 6. Germline V gives CDR1 LNHDA, CDR2 SQIVND (reference sequence). The CDR3 is 16 amino acids. The CDR3 DNA follows: TGTGCCAGTAGTATGGGGACTAGCGGGGAGTCTGGGGAGCTGTTTTTT. The encoded protein is CASSMGTSGESGELFF.

J is TRBJ1-1 and V is TRBV19; D not certain. This CDR3 region has 13 residues. V was shortened by 6 bases and J by 5 bases, with 13 bases between the two germline ends. Germline V CDR1 and CDR2: LNHDA, SQIVND (reference sequence). The CDR3 here is CASRSVELTEAFF. CDR3 coding DNA: TGTGCCAGTAGATCCGTCGAGTTGACTGAAGCTTTCTTT.

The chain combines TRBV13 with TRBJ2-7; D unclear. The V and J ends lost 0 bases and 6 bases respectively, with 9 bases between them. Looked up from germline, CDR1 is PRHDT and CDR2 is FYEKMQ (reference sequence). This CDR3 is built from 13 residues. The CDR3 region has the DNA TGTGCCAGCAGCTTAGGATCGAGAAGCGAGCAGTACTTC. It yields the protein CASSLGSRSEQYF.

The CDR3 nucleotides are TGTGCCAGCAGCTCCAGGGGGACCCTCACCGGGGAGCTGTTTTTT. Protein product: CASSSRGTLTGELFF. J is TRBJ2-2 and V is TRBV7-2; 7 bases fit TRBD1. Germline V gene lookup returns CDR1 SGHTA and CDR2 FQGNSA. This CDR3 is 15 amino acids long. V lost 4 bases, J lost 4 bases, and 6 bases stayed unmatched.

This clone was counted once. The V gene is TRBV6-6, the J gene TRBJ1-5, with 9 bases identical to TRBD1. Germline assignment: CDR1 MNHNY and CDR2 SVGAGI (reference sequence). The V and J ends lost 5 bases and 4 bases, in that order; junction bases with no gene match: 9. This CDR3 has 16 residues. CDR3 region: CASSANPGQGNQPQHF. The CDR3 DNA is TGTGCCAGCAGTGCTAATCCGGGACAGGGAAATCAGCCCCAGCATTTT.